A single sample gave rise to the 4 T cell receptor beta chains below, sequenced in a study of blood T cell repertoires in COVID-19. Produced via immunoSEQ multiplex PCR; TCRdb's table is partial and in-frame only. This table holds 71,000 or so clones, about four fifths found once. Sequencing was carried out using peripheral blood. These receptor sequences come from a man between 65 and 85 years old with acute or convalescent COVID-19.

The V gene is TRBV19, the J gene TRBJ1-1, with unresolved D. There are 15 residues in the CDR3. Trimming took off 5 bases at V and 6 bases at J, with 19 bases between the two ends. Germline lookup yields CDR1 LNHDA and CDR2 SQIVND (reference sequence). CDR3 in amino acids: CASSQEGWGSAEAFF. The CDR3 DNA is TGTGCCAGTAGTCAAGAGGGATGGGGATCCGCTGAAGCTTTCTTT. The full variable domain, rest sourced from reference TRBV19 and TRBJ1-1, is DGGITQSPKYLFRKEGQNVTLSCEQNLNHDAMYWYRQDPGQGLRLIYYSQIVNDFQKGDIAEGYSVSREKKESFPLTVTSAQKNPTAFYLCASSQEGWGSAEAFFGQGTRLTVV.

The genes are TRBV6-2 or TRBV6-3 and TRBJ1-1; 9 bases are shared with TRBD1. With V trimmed by 5 bases and J by 3 bases, 1 base remained unmatched. The CDR3 sequence is 13 residues long. From germline, CDR1 is MNHEY and CDR2 SVGEGT. CDR3 nucleotides: TGTGCCAGCAGTGGGACAGGGTACACTGAAGCTTTCTTT. It translates to CASSGTGYTEAFF.

The chain is built from TRBV7-3 and TRBJ2-1; 11 bases are shared with TRBD2. The CDR3 is 16 residues long. V dropped 3 bases and J dropped 9; count of bases not matched to a gene: 10. The germline CDR1 and CDR2 sequences are SGHTA and FQGTGA. The CDR3 spells CASSFTSGGRVSEQFF. In DNA form, the CDR3 reads TGTGCCAGCAGCTTTACTAGCGGGGGAAGAGTCAGTGAGCAGTTCTTC.

This clone was counted once. The rearrangement links TRBV5-1 to TRBJ1-2, with 7 bases fitting TRBD1. The V gene's germline CDR1 is SGHRS and CDR2 YFSETQ. V shed 4 bases, J shed 4 bases, and the junction held 7 bases outside the gene matches. The CDR3 totals 14 residues. The CDR3 reads CASSPGSGGYGYTF. DNA for the CDR3: TGCGCCAGCAGCCCGGGGTCAGGGGGCTATGGCTACACCTTC.